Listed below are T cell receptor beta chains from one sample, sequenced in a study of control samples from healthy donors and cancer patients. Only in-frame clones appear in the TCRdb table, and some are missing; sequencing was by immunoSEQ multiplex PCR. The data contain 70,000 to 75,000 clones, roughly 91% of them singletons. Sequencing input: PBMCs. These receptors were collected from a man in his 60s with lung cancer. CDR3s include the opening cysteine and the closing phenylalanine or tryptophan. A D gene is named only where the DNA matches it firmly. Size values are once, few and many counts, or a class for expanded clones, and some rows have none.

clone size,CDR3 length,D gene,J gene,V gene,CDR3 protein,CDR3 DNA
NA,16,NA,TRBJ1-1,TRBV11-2,CASSQRAAGMNTEAFF,TGTGCCAGCAGTCAAAGAGCTGCGGGAATGAACACTGAAGCTTTCTTT
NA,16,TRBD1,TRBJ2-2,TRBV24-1,CATSDSAGGVTGELFF,TGTGCCACCAGTGATTCCGCAGGGGGCGTCACCGGGGAGCTGTTTTTT
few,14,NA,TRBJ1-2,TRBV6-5,CASSNSVPQSGYTF,TGTGCCAGCAGTAACAGCGTTCCCCAGAGTGGCTACACCTTC
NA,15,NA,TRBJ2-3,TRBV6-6,CASSSAGHSTDTQYF,TGTGCCAGCAGCTCTGCGGGACACTCCACAGATACGCAGTATTTT
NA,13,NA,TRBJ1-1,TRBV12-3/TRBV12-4,CASSLGSGTEAFF,TGTGCCAGCAGTCTAGGGTCCGGGACGGAAGCTTTCTTT
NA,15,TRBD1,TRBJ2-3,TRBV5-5,CASSSRQGAGDTQYF,TGTGCCAGCAGCTCGAGACAGGGGGCGGGAGATACGCAGTATTTT
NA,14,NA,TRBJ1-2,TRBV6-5,CASRRPGRNYGYTF,TGTGCCAGCAGACGCCCGGGCCGCAACTATGGCTACACCTTC
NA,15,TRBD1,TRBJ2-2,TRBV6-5,CASSYGTGDTGELFF,TGTGCCAGCAGTTACGGGACAGGGGACACCGGGGAGCTGTTTTTT
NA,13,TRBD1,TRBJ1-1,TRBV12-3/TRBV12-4,CASSPGQGPAAFF,TGTGCCAGCAGTCCCGGACAGGGGCCTGCGGCTTTCTTT
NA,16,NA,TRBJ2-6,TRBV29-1,CSVERETFSGANVLTF,TGCAGCGTTGAACGGGAGACCTTCTCTGGGGCCAACGTCCTGACTTTC
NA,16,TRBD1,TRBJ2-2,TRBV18,CASSPPGQGRTGELFF,TGTGCCAGCTCACCACCGGGACAGGGGAGGACCGGGGAGCTGTTTTTT
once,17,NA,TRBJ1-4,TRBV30,CAWSTVSDFLMMGKLFF,TGTGCCTGGAGTACAGTGTCAGATTTTTTAATGATGGGAAAACTGTTTTTT
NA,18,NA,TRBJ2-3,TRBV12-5,CASGWVPDGGAISDTQYF,TGTGCTAGTGGTTGGGTCCCGGATGGGGGGGCCATCTCAGATACGCAGTATTTT
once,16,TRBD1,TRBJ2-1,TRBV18,CASSFMTGGSYNEQFF,TGTGCCAGCTCATTCATGACAGGGGGCTCCTACAATGAGCAGTTCTTC
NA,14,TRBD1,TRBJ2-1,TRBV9,CASSQGAGANEQFF,TGTGCCAGCAGCCAGGGGGCAGGGGCCAATGAGCAGTTCTTC
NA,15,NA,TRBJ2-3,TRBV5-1,CASSLMGGRSDTQYF,TGCGCCAGCAGCTTGATGGGGGGCCGGTCAGATACGCAGTATTTT
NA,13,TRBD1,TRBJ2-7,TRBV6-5,CASSPDRWYEQYF,TGTGCCAGCAGTCCGGACAGGTGGTACGAGCAGTACTTC
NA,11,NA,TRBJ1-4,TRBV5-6,CASSLGEKLFF,TGTGCCAGCAGCTTGGGGGAGAAACTGTTTTTT
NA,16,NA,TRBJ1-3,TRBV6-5,CASSYSFSGLGNTIYF,TGTGCCAGCAGTTACTCGTTCTCAGGGCTCGGAAACACCATATATTTT
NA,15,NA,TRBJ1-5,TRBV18,CASSPGSGSNQPQHF,TGTGCCAGCTCACCTGGTTCGGGCAGCAATCAGCCCCAGCATTTT
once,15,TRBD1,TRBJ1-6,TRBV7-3,CASSSTGGYNSPLHF,TGTGCCAGCAGCTCAACAGGGGGCTACAATTCACCCCTCCACTTT
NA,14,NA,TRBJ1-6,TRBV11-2,CASSFEGNNSPLHF,TGTGCCAGCAGCTTTGAGGGGAATAATTCACCCCTCCACTTT
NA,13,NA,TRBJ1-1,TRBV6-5,CASHRQLNTEAFF,TGTGCCAGCCACAGACAGTTGAACACTGAAGCTTTCTTT
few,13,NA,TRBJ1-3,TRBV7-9,CASSLGTGNTIYF,TGTGCCAGCAGCTTAGGAACTGGAAACACCATATATTTT
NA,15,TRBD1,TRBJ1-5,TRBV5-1,CASSLGQGANQPQHF,TGCGCCAGCAGCTTGGGCCAGGGGGCAAATCAGCCCCAGCATTTT
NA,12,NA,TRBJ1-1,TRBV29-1,CSVSLKNTEAFF,TGCAGCGTGTCGTTGAAGAACACTGAAGCTTTCTTT
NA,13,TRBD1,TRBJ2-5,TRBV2,CASSVDRGQTQYF,TGTGCCAGCAGTGTCGACAGGGGCCAGACCCAGTACTTC
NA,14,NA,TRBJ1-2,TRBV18,CASSPPIGASGYTF,TGTGCCAGCTCACCACCGATTGGGGCGAGCGGCTACACCTTC
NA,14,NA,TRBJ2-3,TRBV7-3,CASSLQGQTGTQYF,TGTGCCAGCAGCTTACAGGGCCAGACCGGTACGCAGTATTTT
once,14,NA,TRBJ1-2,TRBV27,CASSPTGPSYGYTF,TGTGCCAGCAGTCCCACGGGACCGAGCTATGGCTACACCTTC
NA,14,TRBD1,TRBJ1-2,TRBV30,CAWSLSTGTYGYTF,TGTGCCTGGAGCCTCTCGACAGGGACTTATGGCTACACCTTC
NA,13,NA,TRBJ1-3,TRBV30,CAWSRGAGNTIYF,TGTGCCTGGAGTAGGGGGGCTGGAAACACCATATATTTT
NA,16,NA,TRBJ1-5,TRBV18,CASSHRDKSQNQPQHF,TGTGCCAGCTCCCACCGGGACAAAAGCCAGAATCAGCCCCAGCATTTT
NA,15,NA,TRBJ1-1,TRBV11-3,CASSLDGRMNTEAFF,TGTGCCAGCAGCTTAGATGGACGGATGAACACTGAAGCTTTCTTT
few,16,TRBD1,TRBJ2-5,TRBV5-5,CASSLSQGAGQETQYF,TGTGCCAGCAGCCTTTCACAGGGGGCCGGGCAAGAGACCCAGTACTTC
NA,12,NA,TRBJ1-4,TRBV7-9,CASSRDNEKLFF,TGTGCCAGCAGTCGGGATAATGAAAAACTGTTTTTT
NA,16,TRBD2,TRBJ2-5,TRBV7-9,CASVRGGRGAQETQYF,TGTGCCAGCGTAAGGGGGGGGCGGGGGGCGCAAGAGACCCAGTACTTC
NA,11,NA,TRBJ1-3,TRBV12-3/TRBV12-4,CASSSRNTIYF,TGTGCCAGCAGTTCCCGAAACACCATATATTTT
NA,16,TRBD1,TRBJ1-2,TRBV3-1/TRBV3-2,CASSQLYRGGLYGYTF,TGTGCCAGCAGCCAACTTTACAGGGGCGGACTTTATGGCTACACCTTC
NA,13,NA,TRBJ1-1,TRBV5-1,CASALGGNTEAFF,TGCGCCAGCGCCCTGGGAGGGAACACTGAAGCTTTCTTT
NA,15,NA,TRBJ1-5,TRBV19,CASSIQKGSNQPQHF,TGTGCCAGTAGTATACAGAAGGGGAGCAATCAGCCCCAGCATTTT
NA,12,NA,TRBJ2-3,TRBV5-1,CASSDGTDTQYF,TGCGCCAGCAGTGACGGCACAGATACGCAGTATTTT
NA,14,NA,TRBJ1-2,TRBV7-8,CASRPRGLRYGYTF,TGTGCCAGCAGGCCCCGGGGGCTGAGGTATGGCTACACCTTC